Following are 9 T cell receptor beta chains from one sample sequenced in a study of T cells in localized non-small cell lung cancer. TCRdb's table, derived via immunoSEQ multiplex PCR, lists solely in-frame clones and lacks some. The sample shows tens of thousands of clones, around 90% of them seen only once. The sequencing here drew on peripheral blood, taken before any cancer treatment. Every receptor here comes from an older female donor with stage I lung adenocarcinoma.

The V call is TRBV6-5, the J call TRBJ1-2; maybe TRBD1 (6 bases). Germline V gene sequence: CDR1 MNHEY, CDR2 SVGAGI. V dropped 5 bases and J dropped 7 bases, with 17 bases sitting between them. This CDR3 is 14 amino acids long. The CDR3 DNA reads as TGTGCCAGCAGTCAACCTAGAGGGGGGGGTGGCTACACCTTC. Translation gives CASSQPRGGGGYTF.

The rearrangement joins TRBV19 to TRBJ2-2; the match to TRBD1 covers 10 bases. The J segment lost 0 bases and the V segment lost 4 bases, leaving 8 bases of the junction unmatched. CDR1 is LNHDA and CDR2 is SQIVND in the germline V gene (reference sequence). The CDR3 loop spans 18 amino acids. The CDR3 DNA reads TGTGCCAGTAGTACCGGGACAGGGGACTCTGCGAACACCGGGGAGCTGTTTTTT. Translated: CASSTGTGDSANTGELFF.

The rearrangement uses TRBV2 and TRBJ1-2; D gene unclear. The V and J ends lost 2 bases and 12 bases respectively, with 22 bases between them. This CDR3 comprises 15 residues. The germline V gene encodes CDR1 SNHLY and CDR2 FYNNEI. CDR3 residues: CASSEQGLPSTGNTF. In nucleotides, the CDR3 is TGTGCCAGCAGTGAACAAGGGCTCCCTTCGACGGGAAACACCTTC.

The V and J genes are TRBV5-6 and TRBJ1-3, with a tentative D call TRBD1 (6 bases). There are 17 residues in the CDR3. V was cut by 1 base and J by 0 bases, with 14 bases left in between. The germline V gene encodes CDR1 SGHDT and CDR2 YYEEEE. CDR3 nucleotides: TGTGCCAGCAGCTTGTACCGGGACATCTTCTCTGGAAACACCATATATTTT. Translated, it gives CASSLYRDIFSGNTIYF.

The V gene is TRBV2, the J gene TRBJ1-1; TRBD1 might be the D (5 bases). Between the trimmed V and J ends, which lost 9 bases and 2 bases, there was a span of 16 bases. The CDR3 spans 14 residues. Germline V gene lookup returns CDR1 SNHLY and CDR2 FYNNEI. CDR3 amino acids: CASRLRARNTEAFF. The CDR3 DNA is TGTGCCAGTCGTCTCAGGGCTAGAAACACTGAAGCTTTCTTT.

The chain joins TRBV2 to TRBJ2-5, with TRBD1 matching 8 bases. CDR3 length equals 16 residues. Germline CDR1 SNHLY, CDR2 FYNNEI. V trimming: 6 bases; J trimming: 5 bases; junction bases outside the gene matches: 14. The CDR3 DNA sequence: TGTGCCAGCAGCGCGGGACAGGCGACTTTGGGGGAGACCCAGTACTTC. Its translation is CASSAGQATLGETQYF.

The chain carries TRBV7-2 and TRBJ2-1; no clear D. The V end lost 1 base, the J end lost 2 bases, and 6 bases lay between the germline ends. CDR3 length: 14 residues. From germline, CDR1 is SGHTA and CDR2 FQGNSA. CDR3 bases: TGTGCCAGCAGCTTAGTGGGCACCTACAATGAGCAGTTCTTC. Its translation is CASSLVGTYNEQFF.

Remarks on this clone: An end of the junction does not agree with germline; a read error may underlie this. J is TRBJ1-4 and V is TRBV19, with D perhaps TRBD1 (5 bases). Germline CDR1 reads LNHDA; CDR2 reads SQIVND (reference sequence). The CDR3 is made up of 18 amino acids. CDR3 sequence: CASNSPTDFGLGDEKPFF. The CDR3 DNA follows: TGTGCCAGCAATTCGCCGACAGACTTCGGCCTTGGGGATGAAAAACCGTTTTTT.

The genes are TRBV5-1 and TRBJ2-1, with D possibly matching TRBD2 (6 bases). V lost 0 bases to trimming and J lost 5 bases, with 12 bases between them. The CDR3 length is 15 residues. CDR1 and CDR2 from the germline V gene are SGHRS and YFSETQ. Here the CDR3 DNA reads TGCGCCAGCAGCTTGGACCCGGGAGATAACAATGAGCAGTTCTTC. Its translation: CASSLDPGDNNEQFF.